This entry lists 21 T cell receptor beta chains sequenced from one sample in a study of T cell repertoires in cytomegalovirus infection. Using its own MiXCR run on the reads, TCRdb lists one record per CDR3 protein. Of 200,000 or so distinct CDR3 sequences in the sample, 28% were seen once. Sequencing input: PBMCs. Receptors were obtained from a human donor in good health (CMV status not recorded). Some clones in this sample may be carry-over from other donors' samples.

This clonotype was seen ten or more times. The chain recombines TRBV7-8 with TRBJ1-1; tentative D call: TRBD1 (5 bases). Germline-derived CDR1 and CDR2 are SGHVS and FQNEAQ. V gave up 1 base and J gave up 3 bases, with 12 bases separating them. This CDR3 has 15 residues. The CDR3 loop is CASSLGGRQYTEAFF. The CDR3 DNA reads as TGTGCCAGCAGCTTAGGGGGCAGACAGTACACTGAAGCTTTCTTT.

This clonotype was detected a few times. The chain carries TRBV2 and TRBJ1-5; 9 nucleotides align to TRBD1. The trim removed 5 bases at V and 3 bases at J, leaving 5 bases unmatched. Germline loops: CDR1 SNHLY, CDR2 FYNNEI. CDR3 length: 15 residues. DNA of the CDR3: TGTGCCAGCAGTTTCGACAGGGGGAACAATCAGCCCCAGCATTTT. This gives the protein CASSFDRGNNQPQHF.

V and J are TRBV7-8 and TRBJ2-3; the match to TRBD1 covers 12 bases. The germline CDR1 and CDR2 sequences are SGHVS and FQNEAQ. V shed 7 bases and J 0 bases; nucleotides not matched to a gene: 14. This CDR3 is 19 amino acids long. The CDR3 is CASKSGRDRGRRSTDTQYF. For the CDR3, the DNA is TGTGCCAGCAAGTCCGGTCGGGACAGGGGGCGTCGTAGCACAGATACGCAGTATTTT.

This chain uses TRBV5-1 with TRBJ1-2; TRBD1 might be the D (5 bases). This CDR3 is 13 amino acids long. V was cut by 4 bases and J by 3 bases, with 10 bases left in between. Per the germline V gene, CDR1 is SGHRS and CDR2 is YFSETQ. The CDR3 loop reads CASSLGRDYGYTF. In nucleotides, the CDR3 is TGCGCCAGCAGCCTTGGCAGGGACTATGGCTACACCTTC.

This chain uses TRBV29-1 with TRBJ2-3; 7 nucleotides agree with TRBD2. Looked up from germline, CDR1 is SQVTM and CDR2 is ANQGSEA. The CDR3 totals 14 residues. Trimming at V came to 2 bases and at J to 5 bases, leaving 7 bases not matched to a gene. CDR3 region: CSVEPAGTEDTQYF. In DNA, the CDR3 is TGCAGCGTTGAACCAGCGGGGACGGAAGATACGCAGTATTTT.

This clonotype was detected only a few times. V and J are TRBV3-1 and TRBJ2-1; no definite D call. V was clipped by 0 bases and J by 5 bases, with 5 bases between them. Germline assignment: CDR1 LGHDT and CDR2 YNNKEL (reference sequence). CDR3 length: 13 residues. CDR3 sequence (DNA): TGTGCCAGCAGCCAAGATAAGGACAATGAGCAGTTCTTC. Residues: CASSQDKDNEQFF.

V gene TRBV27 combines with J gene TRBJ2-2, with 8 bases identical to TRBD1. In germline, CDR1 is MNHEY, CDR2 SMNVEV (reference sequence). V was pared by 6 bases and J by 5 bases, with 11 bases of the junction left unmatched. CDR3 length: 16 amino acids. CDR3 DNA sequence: TGTGCCAGCAGCCATAAGACAGGGGCTATTACCGGGGAGCTGTTTTTT. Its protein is CASSHKTGAITGELFF.

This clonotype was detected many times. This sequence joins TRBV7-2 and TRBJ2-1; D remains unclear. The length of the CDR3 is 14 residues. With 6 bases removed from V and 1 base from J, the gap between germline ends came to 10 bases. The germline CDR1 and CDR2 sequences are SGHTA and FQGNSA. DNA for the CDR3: TGTGCCAGCAGTTCCATAAGGTCCTACAATGAGCAGTTCTTC. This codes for CASSSIRSYNEQFF.

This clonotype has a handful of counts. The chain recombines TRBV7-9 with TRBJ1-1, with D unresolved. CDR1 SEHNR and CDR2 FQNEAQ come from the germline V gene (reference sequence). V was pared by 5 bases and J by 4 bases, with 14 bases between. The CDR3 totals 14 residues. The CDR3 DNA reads TGTGCCAGCAGCCGAGGGAGGGAAACCACTGAAGCTTTCTTT. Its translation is CASSRGRETTEAFF.

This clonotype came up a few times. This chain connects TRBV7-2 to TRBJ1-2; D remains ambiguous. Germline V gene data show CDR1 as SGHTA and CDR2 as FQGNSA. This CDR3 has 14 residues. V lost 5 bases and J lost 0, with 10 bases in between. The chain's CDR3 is CASSLQSANYGYTF. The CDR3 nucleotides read TGTGCCAGCAGCCTACAGAGCGCTAACTATGGCTACACCTTC.

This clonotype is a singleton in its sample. Here the CDR3 DNA reads TGTGCCAGCAGCTCCCGGGACCCTCCGTGGGGCTACACCTTC. It translates to CASSSRDPPWGYTF. The rearrangement uses TRBV7-2 and TRBJ1-2; maybe TRBD1 (5 bases). V lost 4 bases and J lost 8, with 17 bases in between. CDR1 is SGHTA, CDR2 FQGNSA, per germline. The CDR3 runs 14 residues.

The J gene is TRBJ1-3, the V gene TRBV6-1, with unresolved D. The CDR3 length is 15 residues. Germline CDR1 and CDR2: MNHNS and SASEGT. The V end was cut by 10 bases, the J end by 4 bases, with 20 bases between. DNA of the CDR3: TGTGCCACCACCCTCGTTGTCGCGGCGGGAAACACCATATATTTT. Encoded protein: CATTLVVAAGNTIYF.

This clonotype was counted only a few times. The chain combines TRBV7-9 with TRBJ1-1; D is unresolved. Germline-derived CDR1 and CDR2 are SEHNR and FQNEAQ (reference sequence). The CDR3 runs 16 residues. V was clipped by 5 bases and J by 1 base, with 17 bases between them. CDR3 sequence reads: CASSLGKGGKNTEAFF. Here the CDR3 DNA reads TGTGCCAGCAGCCTAGGAAAAGGCGGGAAGAACACTGAAGCTTTCTTT.

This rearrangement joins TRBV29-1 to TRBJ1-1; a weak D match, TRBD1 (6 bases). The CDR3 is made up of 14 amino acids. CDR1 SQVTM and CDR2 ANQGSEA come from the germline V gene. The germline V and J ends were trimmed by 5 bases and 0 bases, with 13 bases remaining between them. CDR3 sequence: CSVSQGTMNTEAFF. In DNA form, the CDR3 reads TGCAGCGTTTCTCAGGGGACTATGAACACTGAAGCTTTCTTT.

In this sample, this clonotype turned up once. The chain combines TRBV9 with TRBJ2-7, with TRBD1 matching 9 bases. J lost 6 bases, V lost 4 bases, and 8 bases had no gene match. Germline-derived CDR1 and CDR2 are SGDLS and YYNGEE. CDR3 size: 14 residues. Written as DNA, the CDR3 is TGTGCCAGCAGCCCCTGGACAGGGGACGGCGAGCAGTACTTC. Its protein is CASSPWTGDGEQYF.

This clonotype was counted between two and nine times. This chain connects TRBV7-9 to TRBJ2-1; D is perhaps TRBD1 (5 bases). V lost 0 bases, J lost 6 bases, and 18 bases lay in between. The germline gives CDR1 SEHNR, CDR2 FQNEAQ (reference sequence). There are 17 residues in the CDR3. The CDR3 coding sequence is TGTGCCAGCAGCTTAGCGCTAAGGGGTGTTACCGGCAATGAGCAGTTCTTC. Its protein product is CASSLALRGVTGNEQFF.

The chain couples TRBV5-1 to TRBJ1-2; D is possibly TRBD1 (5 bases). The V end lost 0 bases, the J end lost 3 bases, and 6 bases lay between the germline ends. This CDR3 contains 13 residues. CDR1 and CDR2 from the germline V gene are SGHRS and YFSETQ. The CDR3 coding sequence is TGCGCCAGCAGCTTGGAGGGGTACTATGGCTACACCTTC. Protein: CASSLEGYYGYTF.

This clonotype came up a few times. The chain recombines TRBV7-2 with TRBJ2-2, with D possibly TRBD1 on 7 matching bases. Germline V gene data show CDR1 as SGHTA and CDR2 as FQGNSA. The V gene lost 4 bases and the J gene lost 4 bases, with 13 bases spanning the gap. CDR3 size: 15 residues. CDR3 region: CASSYNRGGTGELFF. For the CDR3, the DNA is TGTGCCAGCAGCTACAACAGGGGAGGCACCGGGGAGCTGTTTTTT. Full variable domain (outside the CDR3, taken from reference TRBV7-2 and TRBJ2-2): GAGVSQSPSNKVTEKGKDVELRCDPISGHTALYWYRQSLGQGLEFLIYFQGNSAPDKSGLPSDRFSAERTGGSVSTLTIQRTQQEDSAVYLCASSYNRGGTGELFFGEGSRLTVL.

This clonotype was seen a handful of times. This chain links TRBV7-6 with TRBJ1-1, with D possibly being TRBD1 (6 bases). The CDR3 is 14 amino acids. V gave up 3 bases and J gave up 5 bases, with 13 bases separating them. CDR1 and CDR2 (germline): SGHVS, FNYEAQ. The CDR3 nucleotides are TGTGCCAGCAGCTTTCAGGGGAGCGGAACTGAAGCTTTCTTT. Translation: CASSFQGSGTEAFF.

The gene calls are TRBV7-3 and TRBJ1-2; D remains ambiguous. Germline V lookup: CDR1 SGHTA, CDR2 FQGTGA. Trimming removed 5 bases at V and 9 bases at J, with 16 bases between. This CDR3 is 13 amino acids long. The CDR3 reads CASSPAGRDSYTF. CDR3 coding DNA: TGTGCCAGCAGCCCCGCGGGGAGAGATAGCTACACCTTC.

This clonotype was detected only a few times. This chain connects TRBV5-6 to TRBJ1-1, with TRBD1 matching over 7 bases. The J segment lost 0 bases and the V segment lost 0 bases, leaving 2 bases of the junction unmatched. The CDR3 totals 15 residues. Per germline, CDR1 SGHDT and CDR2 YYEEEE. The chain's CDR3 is CASSLVDRVNTEAFF. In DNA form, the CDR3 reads TGTGCCAGCAGCTTGGTAGACAGGGTGAACACTGAAGCTTTCTTT.